The 22 T cell receptor beta chains below come from one sample, sequenced in a study of T cells in women clearing cervical HPV infection. Clones were sequenced by immunoSEQ multiplex PCR, and TCRdb holds only the in-frame ones, with some missing. The sample totals tens of thousands of clones; its top ten clones hold roughly 1.4%. The specimen sequenced was blood buffy coat. These receptors were collected from a woman aged 18-70 years with a cervical HPV16 infection that either progressed to CIN3+ or cleared (not recorded which).

On this clone: Read sequence stops 3 residues before the CDR3 end, and the germline J gene provides the missing end. The gene calls are TRBV6-1 and TRBJ2-7; D not certain. The V gene lost 1 base and the J gene lost 6 bases, with 7 bases spanning the gap. The CDR3 loop spans 12 amino acids. CDR1 is MNHNS and CDR2 is SASEGT in the germline V gene. CDR3 DNA (partial): TGTGCCAGCAGTGAAGGGGCGATCGAG. Amino acids: CASSEGAIE. The CDR3 as a whole reads CASSEGAIEQYF.

Comments on this clone: The read ends 3 residues early relative to the CDR3; the germline J gene fills the gap. The chain uses TRBV6-1 and TRBJ1-1; maybe TRBD1 (5 bases). The CDR3 runs to 14 residues. Germline V gene sequence: CDR1 MNHNS, CDR2 SASEGT. Trimming removed 4 bases from V and 6 bases from J, with 15 bases in between. The DNA read from the CDR3 is TGTGCCAGCAGTGGGCGGGTTTCGGGGGCTGAA. This sequence encodes CASSGRVSGAE. The entire CDR3 is CASSGRVSGAEAFF.

Notes on this clone: The read stops 3 residues short of the end of the CDR3; the missing end is completed from the germline J gene. The V gene is TRBV18, the J gene TRBJ2-1, with TRBD1 identical over 8 bases. Germline V lookup: CDR1 KGHSH, CDR2 LQKENI. The CDR3 runs 15 residues. The ends lost 3 bases at V and 8 bases at J; junction bases unmatched: 9. CDR3 bases read: TGTGCCAGCTCACCGGTGAGGGGACAGGAGTATGAG. It codes for CASSPVRGQEYE. The entire CDR3 protein is CASSPVRGQEYEQFF.

As for this clone: Read coverage stops 3 residues before the CDR3 terminus; the germline J gene supplies the remainder. The chain is built from TRBV7-2 and TRBJ2-7; D gene unclear. Germline-derived CDR1 and CDR2 are SGHTA and FQGNSA. The germline V and J ends were trimmed by 3 bases and 3 bases, with 9 bases remaining between them. CDR3 length: 13 residues. The CDR3 is CASSFSVGYEQYF. The DNA read from the CDR3 is TGTGCCAGCAGCTTTTCGGTTGGCTACGAG. The entire variable domain, with the rest obtained from reference TRBV7-2 and TRBJ2-7, is as follows: GAGVSQSPSNKVTEKGKDVELRCDPISGHTALYWYRQSLGQGLEFLIYFQGNSAPDKSGLPSDRFSAERTGGSVSTLTIQRTQQEDSAVYLCASSFSVGYEQYFGPGTRLTVT.

Concerning this clone: Read data end 3 residues before the CDR3 end; the end is taken from the germline J gene. This chain joins TRBV11-2 and TRBJ2-7, with 10 bases matching TRBD1. The J segment lost 3 bases and the V segment lost 5 bases, leaving 4 bases of the junction unmatched. CDR1 is SGHAT and CDR2 is FQNNGV in the germline V gene. The CDR3 totals 14 residues. The chain's CDR3 is CASSPRDRGYEQYF. The sequenced part of the CDR3 DNA is TGTGCCAGCAGCCCCCGGGACAGGGGCTACGAG.

About this clone: The read halts 3 residues ahead of the CDR3 end, with the missing end drawn from the germline J gene. The chain carries TRBV13 and TRBJ2-7; TRBD1 matches at 9 bases. This CDR3 is 15 amino acids long. Germline CDR1 PRHDT, CDR2 FYEKMQ (reference sequence). Trimming at V came to 2 bases and at J to 5 bases, leaving 7 bases not matched to a gene. CDR3 DNA (partial): TGTGCCAGCAGCTTAACCGGGACAGGGTCTAACGAG. Its translation: CASSLTGTGSNE. The full CDR3 reads CASSLTGTGSNEQYF. Looking up the rest from reference TRBV13 and TRBJ2-7 gives the full variable domain: AAGVIQSPRHLIKEKRETATLKCYPIPRHDTVYWYQQGPGQDPQFLISFYEKMQSDKGSIPDRFSAQQFSDYHSELNMSSLELGDSALYFCASSLTGTGSNEQYFGPGTRLTVT.

In the case of this clone: The read ends 3 residues before the CDR3 terminus; that terminus is restored from the germline J gene. The chain is built from TRBV7-2 and TRBJ2-5; 8 nucleotides line up with TRBD2. The ends lost 6 bases at V and 5 bases at J; junction bases unmatched: 8. The CDR3 consists of 14 residues. CDR1 and CDR2 from the germline V gene are SGHTA and FQGNSA. The CDR3 sequence is CASSSIAGHETQYF. The covered CDR3 bases are TGTGCCAGCAGTTCCATAGCGGGACATGAGACC. Using reference TRBV7-2 and TRBJ2-5 for the parts outside the CDR3, the full variable domain is GAGVSQSPSNKVTEKGKDVELRCDPISGHTALYWYRQSLGQGLEFLIYFQGNSAPDKSGLPSDRFSAERTGGSVSTLTIQRTQQEDSAVYLCASSSIAGHETQYFGPGTRLLVL.

Partial CDR3 DNA: TGTGCCAGCAGCTGGACAGGGAGGTACGAG. This sequence encodes CASSWTGRYE. The CDR3 in its entirety is CASSWTGRYEQYF. The chain combines TRBV5-6 with TRBJ2-7; 8 nucleotides agree with TRBD1. The CDR3 goes on 3 residues after the read ends, and that part is filled in from the germline J gene. This CDR3 is built from 13 residues. V was clipped by 3 bases and J by 4 bases; unmatched bases: 3. Germline V CDR1 and CDR2: SGHDT, YYEEEE.

As concerns this clone: Sequencing ends 3 residues short of the CDR3 end; the germline J gene provides the rest. The chain links TRBV19 to TRBJ1-2, with D possibly matching TRBD1 (5 bases). Germline CDR1 and CDR2: LNHDA and SQIVND (reference sequence). This CDR3 has 18 residues. CDR3 in amino acids: CASSTGLAGRGGNYDYTF. CDR3 bases read: TGTGCCAGTAGTACGGGACTAGCGGGACGCGGCGGTAACTACGAC.

As concerns this clone: The missing CDR3 end, 3 residues past where the read stops, is filled in from the germline J gene. V is TRBV27 and J is TRBJ2-7, with TRBD2 as a possible D gene (6 bases). The CDR3 contains 13 residues. V lost 6 bases, J lost 0 bases, and 9 bases lay in between. Germline V gene data show CDR1 as MNHEY and CDR2 as SMNVEV (reference sequence). The CDR3 spells CASRRDFSYEQYF. Incomplete CDR3 DNA: TGTGCCAGCAGACGGGACTTCTCCTACGAG.

A note on this clone: The DNA ends 3 residues before the CDR3 does, and the rest of the CDR3 is filled in from the germline J gene. The V call is TRBV7-8, the J call TRBJ2-7; 9 positions match TRBD1. The CDR3 totals 14 residues. In germline, CDR1 is SGHVS, CDR2 FQNEAQ. J was trimmed by 4 bases and V by 5 bases; bases with no gene match: 6. The DNA read from the CDR3 is TGTGCCAGCAGCCGGGACAGGGTTACTTACGAG. Encoded protein: CASSRDRVTYE. The CDR3, in full, reads CASSRDRVTYEQYF.

About this clone itself: The read falls 3 residues short of the CDR3 end, and the missing part is taken from the germline J gene. The rearrangement uses TRBV10-3 and TRBJ2-3, with D perhaps matching TRBD1 (6 bases). V shed 5 bases and J shed 1 base, with 10 bases lying between them. The germline gives CDR1 ENHRY, CDR2 SYGVKD. CDR3 size: 14 residues. The DNA read from the CDR3 is TGTGCCATCAGTTGGACAGCGGGCACAGATACG. Translating gives CAISWTAGTDT. In full, the CDR3 reads CAISWTAGTDTQYF.

A note on this clone: The DNA ends 3 residues before the CDR3 does, and the rest of the CDR3 is filled in from the germline J gene. The rearrangement uses TRBV30 and TRBJ1-4; D unclear. Trimming cost V 2 bases and J 5 bases, with 15 bases left between them. The CDR3 sequence is 15 residues long. Germline values: CDR1 GTSNPN, CDR2 SVGIG (reference sequence). The chain's CDR3 is CAWSMRGGRNEKLFF. CDR3 DNA, as far as it was read: TGTGCCTGGAGTATGCGGGGAGGGCGAAATGAAAAA.

Turning to this clone: The read comes to an end 3 residues before the CDR3 does, leaving the germline J gene to fill in the end. This chain uses TRBV18 with TRBJ1-2; no clear D. Germline CDR1 reads KGHSH; CDR2 reads LQKENI. The CDR3 runs to 14 residues. CDR3 sequence reads: CASSPLAVENDYTF. Partial CDR3 DNA: TGTGCCAGCTCACCACTAGCGGTGGAAAATGAC. The full variable domain, completed using reference TRBV18 and TRBJ1-2, is NAGVMQNPRHLVRRRGQEARLRCSPMKGHSHVYWYRQLPEEGLKFMVYLQKENIIDESGMPKERFSAEFPKEGPSILRIQQVVRGDSAAYFCASSPLAVENDYTFGSGTRLTVV.

Concerning this clone: The read finishes 3 residues shy of the CDR3 end, and the germline J gene is used to complete it. This chain links TRBV5-1 with TRBJ1-1; tentatively, D is TRBD1 (5 bases). There are 13 residues in the CDR3. In germline, CDR1 is SGHRS, CDR2 YFSETQ. The sequenced part of the CDR3 DNA is TGCGCCAGCAGCTCCCGACCGGGGGAGATG. This gives the protein CASSSRPGEM. The entire CDR3 is CASSSRPGEMAFF.

In the case of this clone: Read sequence stops 3 residues before the CDR3 end, and the germline J gene provides the missing end. This rearrangement joins TRBV19 to TRBJ2-2, with 7 nucleotides matching TRBD2. Trimming removed 11 bases from V and 3 bases from J; junction bases left unmatched: 15. The length of the CDR3 is 16 residues. The germline gives CDR1 LNHDA, CDR2 SQIVND (reference sequence). CDR3 DNA, as far as it was read: TGTGCCGTCACCTCAGGCGGGAGTTATGACACCGGGGAG. Amino acid sequence: CAVTSGGSYDTGE. The whole CDR3 protein reads CAVTSGGSYDTGELFF.

Turning to this clone: The CDR3 end lies 3 residues beyond the end of the read and is filled in from the germline J gene. The chain is built from TRBV7-9 and TRBJ1-4; D is unclear. V lost 1 base and J 6 bases, leaving 12 bases between the germline ends. The germline V gene encodes CDR1 SEHNR and CDR2 FQNEAQ (reference sequence). CDR3 length: 15 residues. This CDR3 reads CASSLGLGVDEKLFF. CDR3 DNA, as far as it was read: TGTGCCAGCAGCTTAGGGCTCGGGGTCGATGAAAAA.

In the case of this clone: The read finishes 3 residues shy of the CDR3 end, and the germline J gene is used to complete it. The V and J genes are TRBV30 and TRBJ1-4; D is possibly TRBD1 (6 bases). The CDR3 spans 14 residues. Trimming left V 3 bases short and J 5 bases short, with 13 bases between. Germline V gives CDR1 GTSNPN, CDR2 SVGIG (reference sequence). CDR3 sequence: CAWRQGRRNEKLFF. The CDR3 bases that were read are TGTGCCTGGAGACAGGGACGGAGGAATGAAAAA.

Judged by frequency, this clone is medium-sized. Read sequence stops 3 residues before the CDR3 end, and the germline J gene provides the missing end. Other DNA sequences in this sample translate to the same CDR3. The chain couples TRBV18 to TRBJ2-7; the D is unclear. In germline, CDR1 is KGHSH, CDR2 LQKENI. V lost 0 bases to trimming and J lost 6 bases, with 15 bases between them. The CDR3 is 15 amino acids. The CDR3 sequence: CASSPPIQRASEQYF. The sequenced CDR3 bases are TGTGCCAGCTCACCACCTATACAAAGAGCGAGCGAG.

CDR3 amino acids: CASSPPVGATSPYGQYF. Partial CDR3 DNA: TGTGCCAGCTCACCACCGGTTGGGGCAACCTCTCCCTATGGT. This sequence joins TRBV18 and TRBJ2-4; D is perhaps TRBD1 (5 bases). With the read ending 3 residues before the CDR3 end, the germline J gene is used to fill in that end. This CDR3 contains 17 residues. Per germline, CDR1 KGHSH and CDR2 LQKENI. Full variable domain (outside the CDR3, taken from reference TRBV18 and TRBJ2-4): NAGVMQNPRHLVRRRGQEARLRCSPMKGHSHVYWYRQLPEEGLKFMVYLQKENIIDESGMPKERFSAEFPKEGPSILRIQQVVRGDSAAYFCASSPPVGATSPYGQYFGAGTRLSVL.

With regard to this clone: At one of its ends the junction is not consistent with the germline gene, which may arise from a read error. The read comes to an end 3 residues before the CDR3 does, leaving the germline J gene to fill in the end. The same CDR3 arises from other DNA sequences in this sample as well. V and J are TRBV2 and TRBJ1-3, with a tentative D call TRBD1 (5 bases). Looked up from germline, CDR1 is SNHLY and CDR2 is FYNNEI. The CDR3 is 15 residues long. The CDR3 DNA, read in part, is TGTGCCAGCAGCGCGGTCAGGGCAGTCGGAAACACG. Translation gives CASSAVRAVGNT. The full CDR3 sequence reads CASSAVRAVGNTIYF.

The CDR3: CASAGSGRAASTDTQYF. The CDR3 DNA, read in part, is TGTGCCAGCGCCGGCAGCGGGAGGGCCGCGAGCACAGATACG. The chain recombines TRBV2 with TRBJ2-3; 10 bases align to TRBD2. The read stops 3 residues short of the end of the CDR3; the missing end is completed from the germline J gene. The length of the CDR3 is 17 residues. J lost 0 bases, V lost 8 bases, and 11 bases had no gene match. The germline gives CDR1 SNHLY, CDR2 FYNNEI. The full variable domain, completed using reference TRBV2 and TRBJ2-3, is EPEVTQTPSHQVTQMGQEVILRCVPISNHLYFYWYRQILGQKVEFLVSFYNNEISEKSEIFDDQFSVERPDGSNFTLKIRSTKLEDSAMYFCASAGSGRAASTDTQYFGPGTRLTVL.